The 17 T cell receptor beta chains presented below share a single source sample, sequenced in a study of cytomegalovirus exposure and HLA in healthy donors. In the PCR, 60 Vbeta and 13 Jbeta primers were used. Profiling relied on immunoSEQ multiplex PCR, and the TCRdb table lists in-frame clones only, not all of them. The sample gives under 200,000 clones, 60% to 85% of which show up once; about 7.4% is in the top ten. Input material: PBMCs. The receptors stem from a male donor in good health and CMV-seropositive.

J is TRBJ1-4 and V is TRBV19; 8 nucleotides match TRBD1. Germline V gene lookup returns CDR1 LNHDA and CDR2 SQIVND (reference sequence). J gave up 6 bases and V 5 bases, and 11 bases lay outside the gene matches. The CDR3 has 16 residues. This chain's CDR3 is CASSLSSGGVDEKLFF. The DNA for the CDR3 is TGTGCCAGTAGTCTATCATCAGGGGGCGTTGATGAAAAACTGTTTTTT.

The chain joins TRBV4-3 to TRBJ2-2; 11 nucleotides agree with TRBD2. The CDR3 runs 15 residues. Germline V CDR1 and CDR2: LGHNA, YSLEER. The junction had 3 bases not matched to a gene; V was cut back by 6 bases and J by 3 bases. This chain's CDR3 is CASRAGLADTGELFF. For the CDR3, the DNA is TGCGCCAGCAGAGCGGGACTAGCGGACACCGGGGAGCTGTTTTTT.

The chain employs TRBV11-2 and TRBJ2-3, with D possibly TRBD2 on 5 matching bases. The CDR3 sequence is 13 residues long. Germline V gene sequence: CDR1 SGHAT, CDR2 FQNNGV. V shed 4 bases and J shed 5 bases, with 10 bases lying between them. The CDR3 loop is CASSSPREDTQYF. CDR3 nucleotides: TGTGCCAGCAGCTCCCCCCGGGAAGATACGCAGTATTTT.

This sequence joins TRBV5-1 and TRBJ1-2; tentatively, D is TRBD1 (5 bases). Trimming stripped 4 bases from V and 7 bases from J, with 11 bases between. This CDR3 has 12 amino acids. Per germline, CDR1 SGHRS and CDR2 YFSETQ. CDR3 in amino acids: CASSPGGGGYTF. The CDR3 coding sequence is TGCGCCAGCAGCCCGGGGGGAGGTGGCTACACCTTC.

CDR3 sequence: CASSSDRGYEQYF. In DNA, the CDR3 is TGCGCCAGCAGCTCCGACAGGGGCTACGAGCAGTACTTC. V gene TRBV5-1 combines with J gene TRBJ2-7, with 8 bases aligning to TRBD1. CDR3 size: 13 residues. Germline CDR1 SGHRS, CDR2 YFSETQ. V dropped 3 bases and J dropped 3; count of bases not matched to a gene: 2.

This sequence joins TRBV5-1 and TRBJ1-1; D is undetermined. With 5 bases removed from V and 1 base from J, the gap between germline ends came to 15 bases. Germline V gives CDR1 SGHRS, CDR2 YFSETQ. The CDR3 is 15 amino acids. CDR3 bases: TGCGCCAGCAGGTGGAGCGGCCAAACGAACACTGAAGCTTTCTTT. Encoded protein: CASRWSGQTNTEAFF.

The V call is TRBV2, the J call TRBJ2-3; TRBD2 aligns across 8 bases. From germline, CDR1 is SNHLY and CDR2 FYNNEI. With 7 bases clipped from V and 4 bases from J, the junction kept 10 bases outside the gene matches. The CDR3 length is 15 residues. The CDR3 is CASTSAGLVPDTQYF. The CDR3 DNA reads TGTGCCAGCACCAGTGCGGGACTAGTACCAGATACGCAGTATTTT.

The chain links TRBV5-4 to TRBJ2-7; possible D gene TRBD1, 6 bases. Trimming pared 0 bases from V and 5 bases from J, leaving 12 bases between. Germline CDR1 is SGHNT and CDR2 is YYREEE (reference sequence). This CDR3 has 14 residues. The CDR3 is CASSLGARGHEQYF. In nucleotides, the CDR3 is TGTGCCAGCAGCTTGGGGGCCAGGGGTCACGAGCAGTACTTC. The whole variable domain, filled in from reference TRBV5-4 and TRBJ2-7, reads ETGVTQSPTHLIKTRGQQVTLRCSSQSGHNTVSWYQQALGQGPQFIFQYYREEENGRGNFPPRFSGLQFPNYSSELNVNALELDDSALYLCASSLGARGHEQYFGPGTRLTVT.

This clone came up once. This sequence joins TRBV4-2 and TRBJ1-5; D remains unclear. The CDR3 consists of 16 residues. CDR1 LGHNA and CDR2 YNFKEQ come from the germline V gene. V was shortened by 1 base and J by 1 base, with 11 bases between the two germline ends. The CDR3 here is CASSQGGEISNQPQHF. The CDR3 DNA follows: TGTGCCAGCAGCCAAGGCGGAGAAATCAGCAATCAGCCCCAGCATTTT.

The chain joins TRBV10-2 to TRBJ2-7; perhaps TRBD2 as D (6 bases). CDR1 and CDR2 from the germline V gene are WSHSY and SAAADI. The CDR3 is 13 amino acids. V lost 6 bases and J 3 bases, leaving 12 bases between the germline ends. DNA for the CDR3: TGCGCCAGCAGCTTGGGACTGAGCTACGAGCAGTACTTC. Residues: CASSLGLSYEQYF.

V and J are TRBV2 and TRBJ2-5, with 9 bases aligning to TRBD1. The DNA end favors TRBJ2-7, so the J call may be wrong. CDR3 length: 14 residues. CDR1 and CDR2 from the germline V gene are SNHLY and FYNNEI. In DNA, the CDR3 is TGTGCCAGCAGCCCGGGACAGGGCTCCTACGAGCAGTACTTC. Its protein product is CASSPGQGSYEQYF.

This clone was seen only a few times. At one end the junction does not follow the germline gene, possibly because of a read error. The chain uses TRBV7-7 and TRBJ2-3; 7 bases are a match to TRBD1. The CDR3 sequence is 14 residues long. The germline gives CDR1 SSHAT, CDR2 FNYEAQ (reference sequence). The CDR3 DNA sequence: TGTGCTAGCAGCCTCACAGGGGGCACAGATACGCAGTATTTT. Protein product: CASSLTGGTDTQYF.

This clone has only a few counts. This sequence joins TRBV7-6 and TRBJ1-2; no clear D. Germline V lookup: CDR1 SGHVS, CDR2 FNYEAQ. The CDR3 runs to 13 residues. Trimming pared 3 bases from V and 3 bases from J, leaving 8 bases between. CDR3 nucleotide sequence: TGTGCCAGCAGCTTCAACAGATACTATGGCTACACCTTC. It specifies CASSFNRYYGYTF. The entire variable domain, with the rest obtained from reference TRBV7-6 and TRBJ1-2, is as follows: GAGVSQSPRYKVTKRGQDVALRCDPISGHVSLYWYRQALGQGPEFLTYFNYEAQQDKSGLPNDRFSAERPEGSISTLTIQRTEQRDSAMYRCASSFNRYYGYTFGSGTRLTVV.

V and J are TRBV7-2 and TRBJ2-6; D not certain. This CDR3 contains 16 residues. CDR1 is SGHTA, CDR2 FQGNSA, per germline. V lost 0 bases and J lost 0, with 6 bases in between. CDR3 DNA sequence: TGTGCCAGCAGCTTAGCGTCGGGCTCTGGGGCCAACGTCCTGACTTTC. This codes for CASSLASGSGANVLTF.

This chain connects TRBV30 to TRBJ2-1, with 7 nucleotides matching TRBD1. Germline-derived CDR1 and CDR2 are GTSNPN and SVGIG (reference sequence). The ends lost 3 bases at V and 10 bases at J; junction bases unmatched: 9. This CDR3 comprises 13 residues. CDR3 loop: CAWSQGDRREQFF. The CDR3 bases are TGTGCCTGGAGCCAGGGGGATCGGCGGGAGCAGTTCTTC. Together with reference TRBV30 and TRBJ2-1, the CDR3 gives the full variable domain: SQTIHQWPATLVQPVGSPLSLECTVEGTSNPNLYWYRQAAGRGLQLLFYSVGIGQISSEVPQNLSASRPQDRQFILSSKKLLLSDSGFYLCAWSQGDRREQFFGPGTRLTVL.

This clone appeared a single time. The chain recombines TRBV18 with TRBJ2-2; 13 bases are a match to TRBD2. CDR3 length: 17 residues. J gave up 4 bases and V 5 bases, and 7 bases lay outside the gene matches. Germline V gene sequence: CDR1 KGHSH, CDR2 LQKENI. The CDR3 reads CASSRLAGGPGTGELFF. CDR3 bases: TGTGCCAGCTCAAGACTAGCGGGGGGCCCTGGCACCGGGGAGCTGTTTTTT.

The chain couples TRBV10-3 to TRBJ1-2; D remains ambiguous. Trimming pared 3 bases from V and 2 bases from J, leaving 4 bases between. This CDR3 has 12 residues. Germline values: CDR1 ENHRY, CDR2 SYGVKD. CDR3 nucleotide sequence: TGTGCCATCAGTGAACTGAACTATGGCTACACCTTC. Its translation is CAISELNYGYTF.